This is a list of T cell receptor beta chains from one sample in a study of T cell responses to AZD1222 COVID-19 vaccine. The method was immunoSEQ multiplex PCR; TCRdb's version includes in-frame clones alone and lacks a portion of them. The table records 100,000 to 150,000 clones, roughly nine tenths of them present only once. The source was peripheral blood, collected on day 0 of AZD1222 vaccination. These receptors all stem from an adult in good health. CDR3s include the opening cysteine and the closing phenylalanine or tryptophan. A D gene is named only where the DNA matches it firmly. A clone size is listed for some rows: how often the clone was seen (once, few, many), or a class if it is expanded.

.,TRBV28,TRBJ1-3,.,TGTGCCAGCGATAGGGTGGGTTCTGGAAACACCATATATTTT,CASDRVGSGNTIYF
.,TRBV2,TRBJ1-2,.,TGTGCCAGCAGTGAAGCGCTCACAGGGTACAGTGGCTACACCTTC,CASSEALTGYSGYTF
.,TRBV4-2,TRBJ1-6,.,TGTGCCAGCAGCCAAGAGAAGGATAATTCACCCCTCCACTTT,CASSQEKDNSPLHF
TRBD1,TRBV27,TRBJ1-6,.,TGTGCCAGCAGTTTCGACAGGGGGAGTTCACCCCTCCACTTT,CASSFDRGSSPLHF
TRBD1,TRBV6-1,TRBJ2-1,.,TGTGCCAGCAGTGAAGAGTCGGGACAGCCGTACAATGAGCAGTTCTTC,CASSEESGQPYNEQFF
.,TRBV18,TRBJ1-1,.,TGTGCCACCCTCCTCACAGCGAACACTGAAGCTTTCTTT,CATLLTANTEAFF
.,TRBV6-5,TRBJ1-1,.,TGTGCCAGCAGTTACAACCCCGACTGGGGCACTGAAGCTTTCTTT,CASSYNPDWGTEAFF
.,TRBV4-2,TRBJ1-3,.,TGTGCCAGCAGCCAAGCCTGGGACGCTGGAAACACCATATATTTT,CASSQAWDAGNTIYF
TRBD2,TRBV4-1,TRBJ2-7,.,TGCGCCAGCAGCCGAGGGACTAGCGGCTACGAGCAGTACTTC,CASSRGTSGYEQYF
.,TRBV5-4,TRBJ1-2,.,TGTGCCAGCAGTCGCGACGGAGCTTATGGCTACACCTTC,CASSRDGAYGYTF
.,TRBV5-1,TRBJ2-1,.,TGCGCCAGCAGCCCGGAAATTAGCGGTCACAATGAGCAGTTCTTC,CASSPEISGHNEQFF
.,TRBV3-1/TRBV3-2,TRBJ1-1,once,TGTGCCAGCAGCCATTTACAGGGTACCACTGAAGCTTTCTTT,CASSHLQGTTEAFF
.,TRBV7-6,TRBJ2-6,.,TGTGCCAGCAGCCCCCGAAACGGACGGGTCTCTGGGGCCAACGTCCTGACTTTC,CASSPRNGRVSGANVLTF
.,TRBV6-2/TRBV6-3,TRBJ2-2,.,TGTGCCAGCAGTTACCAAAACGACTTAACCGGGGAGCTGTTTTTT,CASSYQNDLTGELFF